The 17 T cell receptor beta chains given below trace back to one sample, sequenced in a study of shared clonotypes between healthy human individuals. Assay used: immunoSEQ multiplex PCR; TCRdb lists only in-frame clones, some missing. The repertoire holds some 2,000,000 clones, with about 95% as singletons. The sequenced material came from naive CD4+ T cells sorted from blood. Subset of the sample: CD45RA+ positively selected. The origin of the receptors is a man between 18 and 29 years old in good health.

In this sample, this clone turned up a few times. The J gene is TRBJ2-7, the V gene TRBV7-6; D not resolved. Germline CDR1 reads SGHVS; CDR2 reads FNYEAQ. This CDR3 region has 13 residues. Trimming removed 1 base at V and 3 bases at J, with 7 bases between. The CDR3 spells CASSLEDGYEQYF. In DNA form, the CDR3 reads TGTGCCAGCAGCTTAGAGGACGGCTACGAGCAGTACTTC.

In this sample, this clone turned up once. CDR3 coding DNA: TGCGCCAGCAGCGTTGTAAACACCGGGGAGCTGTTTTTT. Residues: CASSVVNTGELFF. The genes are TRBV5-1 and TRBJ2-2; no clear D gene. The CDR3 has 13 amino acids. Germline CDR1 is SGHRS and CDR2 is YFSETQ. Trimming shortened V by 4 bases and J by 2 bases, and 6 bases separated the two germline ends.

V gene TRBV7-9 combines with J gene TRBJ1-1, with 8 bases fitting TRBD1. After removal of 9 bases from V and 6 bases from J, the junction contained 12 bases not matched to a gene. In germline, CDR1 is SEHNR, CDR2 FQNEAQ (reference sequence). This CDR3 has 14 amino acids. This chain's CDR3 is CASIPSGTGAEAFF. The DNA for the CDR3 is TGTGCCAGTATTCCTTCTGGGACAGGCGCTGAAGCTTTCTTT.

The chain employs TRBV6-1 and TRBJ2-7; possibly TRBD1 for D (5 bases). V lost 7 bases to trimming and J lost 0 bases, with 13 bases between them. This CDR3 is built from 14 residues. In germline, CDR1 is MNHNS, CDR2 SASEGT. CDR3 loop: CASTRTSLSYEQYF. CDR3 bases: TGTGCCAGCACCAGGACATCTCTCTCCTACGAGCAGTACTTC.

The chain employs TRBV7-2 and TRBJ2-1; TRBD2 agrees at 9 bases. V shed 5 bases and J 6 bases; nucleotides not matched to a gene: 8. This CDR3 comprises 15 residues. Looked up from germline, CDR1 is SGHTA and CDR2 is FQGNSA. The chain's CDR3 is CASSISGSSGNEQFF. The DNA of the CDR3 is TGTGCCAGCAGCATTAGCGGGAGCTCGGGCAATGAGCAGTTCTTC.

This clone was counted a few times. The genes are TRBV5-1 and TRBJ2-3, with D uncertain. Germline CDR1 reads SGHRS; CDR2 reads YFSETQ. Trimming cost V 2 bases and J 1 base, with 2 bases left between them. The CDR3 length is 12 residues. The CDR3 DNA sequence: TGCGCCAGCAGCTTTGGCACAGATACGCAGTATTTT. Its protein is CASSFGTDTQYF.

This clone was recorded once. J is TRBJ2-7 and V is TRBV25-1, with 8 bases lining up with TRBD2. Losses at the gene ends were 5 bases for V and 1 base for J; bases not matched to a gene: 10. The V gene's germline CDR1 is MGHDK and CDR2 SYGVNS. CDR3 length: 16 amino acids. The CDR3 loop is CASSRGLDSKSYEQYF. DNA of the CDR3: TGTGCCAGCAGTAGGGGACTAGATAGTAAGTCCTACGAGCAGTACTTC.

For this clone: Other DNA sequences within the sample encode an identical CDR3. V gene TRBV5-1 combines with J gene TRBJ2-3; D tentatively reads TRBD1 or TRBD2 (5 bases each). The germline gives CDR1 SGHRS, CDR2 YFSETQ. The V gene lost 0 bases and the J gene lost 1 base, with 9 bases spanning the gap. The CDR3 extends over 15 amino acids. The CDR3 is CASSLGGAGTDTQYF. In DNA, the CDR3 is TGCGCCAGCAGCTTGGGAGGGGCGGGCACAGATACGCAGTATTTT.

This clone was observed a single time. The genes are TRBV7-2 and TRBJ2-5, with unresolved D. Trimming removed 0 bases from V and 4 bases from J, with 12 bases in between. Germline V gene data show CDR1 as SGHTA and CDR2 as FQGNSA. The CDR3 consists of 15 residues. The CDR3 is CASSLAALRPETQYF. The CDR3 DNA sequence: TGTGCCAGCAGCTTAGCAGCCCTCAGGCCAGAGACCCAGTACTTC.

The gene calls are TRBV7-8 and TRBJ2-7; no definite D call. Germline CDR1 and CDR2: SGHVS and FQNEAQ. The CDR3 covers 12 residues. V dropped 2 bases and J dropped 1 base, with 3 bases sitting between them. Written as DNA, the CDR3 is TGTGCCAGCAGCTTAATATCCTACGAGCAGTACTTC. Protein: CASSLISYEQYF. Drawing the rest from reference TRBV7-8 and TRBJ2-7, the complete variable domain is GAGVSQSPRYKVAKRGQDVALRCDPISGHVSLFWYQQALGQGPEFLTYFQNEAQLDKSGLPSDRFFAERPEGSVSTLKIQRTQQEDSAVYLCASSLISYEQYFGPGTRLTVT.

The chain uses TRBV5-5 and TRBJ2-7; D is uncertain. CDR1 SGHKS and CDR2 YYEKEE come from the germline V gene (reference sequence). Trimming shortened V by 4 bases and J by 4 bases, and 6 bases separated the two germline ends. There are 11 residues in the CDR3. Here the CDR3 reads CASSGEYEQYF. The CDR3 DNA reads TGTGCCAGCAGCGGCGAATACGAGCAGTACTTC.

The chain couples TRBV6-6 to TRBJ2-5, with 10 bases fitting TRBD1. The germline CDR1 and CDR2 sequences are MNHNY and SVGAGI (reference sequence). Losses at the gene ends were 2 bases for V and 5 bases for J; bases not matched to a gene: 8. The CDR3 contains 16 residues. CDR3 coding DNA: TGTGCCAGCAGTTACCCTAAAACGGACAGGGGGGAGACCCAGTACTTC. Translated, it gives CASSYPKTDRGETQYF.

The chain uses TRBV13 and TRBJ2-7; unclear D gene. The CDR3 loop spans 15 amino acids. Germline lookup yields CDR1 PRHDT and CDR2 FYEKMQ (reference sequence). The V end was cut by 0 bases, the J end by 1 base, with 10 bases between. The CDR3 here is CASSLGPGPSYEQYF. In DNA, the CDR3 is TGTGCCAGCAGCTTAGGGCCAGGTCCGTCCTACGAGCAGTACTTC.

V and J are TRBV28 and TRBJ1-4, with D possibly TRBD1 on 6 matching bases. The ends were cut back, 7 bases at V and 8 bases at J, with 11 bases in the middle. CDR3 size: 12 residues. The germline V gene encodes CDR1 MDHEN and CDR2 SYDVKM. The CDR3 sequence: CASTLQGEKLFF. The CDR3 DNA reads TGTGCCAGCACCCTCCAGGGGGAAAAACTGTTTTTT.

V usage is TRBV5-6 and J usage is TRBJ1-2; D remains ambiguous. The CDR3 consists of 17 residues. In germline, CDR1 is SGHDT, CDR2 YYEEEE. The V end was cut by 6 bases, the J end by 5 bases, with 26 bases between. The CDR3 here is CASTQRGTSTLSYGYTF. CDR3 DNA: TGTGCCAGCACCCAGCGAGGCACCTCCACGTTGAGTTATGGCTACACCTTC.

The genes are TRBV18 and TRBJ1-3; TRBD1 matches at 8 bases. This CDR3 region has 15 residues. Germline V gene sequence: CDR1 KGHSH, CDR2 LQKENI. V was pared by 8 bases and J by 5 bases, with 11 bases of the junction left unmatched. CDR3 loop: CASATTPGGRNTIYF. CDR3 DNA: TGTGCCAGCGCAACCACCCCAGGGGGCCGAAACACCATATATTTT.

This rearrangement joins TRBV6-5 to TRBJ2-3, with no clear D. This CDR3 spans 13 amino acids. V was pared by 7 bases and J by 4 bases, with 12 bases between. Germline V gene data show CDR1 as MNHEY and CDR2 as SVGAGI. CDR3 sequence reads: CASTPFGADTQYF. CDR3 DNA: TGTGCCAGCACCCCCTTTGGCGCAGATACGCAGTATTTT.